This T cell receptor (beta chain) came from a study of blood T cell repertoires in COVID-19. Study context: Donors in the United States, Italy and Spain gave samples during acute or convalescent COVID-19. PBMCs, B-cell-depleted T cells, or T cells were the source of the cDNA or gDNA that made up the material.

As processed by the authors: Amplifying reference gene primers gave estimates of nucleated cell counts. Generated by immunoSEQ multiplex PCR, the TCRdb table keeps only in-frame clones and is missing some. V, J and clone size are taken as reported in that table, and D and trimming were inferred from the DNA itself. This sample has just over 90,000 clones, with 80% found just once. This CDR3 contains 14 residues. J was trimmed by 2 bases and V by 6 bases; bases with no gene match: 2. The V gene's germline CDR1 is MGHDK and CDR2 SYGVNS. Sequencing was performed on peripheral blood. The clonotype was recovered from a human donor in a cohort sampled during active COVID-19. This sequence joins TRBV25-1 and TRBJ2-7, with 12 bases that match TRBD2. The CDR3 nucleotides are TGTGCCAGCAGCGCTAGCGGGGGGGCCTACGAGCAGTACTTC. Protein: CASSASGGAYEQYF.